These 20 T cell receptor beta chains share one sample of origin, sequenced in a study of shared clonotypes between healthy human individuals (dated by TCRdb to between 2020 and 2021). The library came from the immunoSEQ multiplex PCR assay. TCRdb mirrors the immuneACCESS table, restricted to in-frame sequences. Some clones are absent from its copies; in checked studies, under half trace to an unresolved V gene, and the reason for the others is unknown. In all, the sample holds some 490,000 clones, and around 85% of those were seen once. The top ten constitute more than 9.5% of the sample. The sample consisted of PBMCs. These receptors all stem from a woman in her thirties or forties in good health. Some clones in this sample may be carry-over from other donors' samples.

The chain combines TRBV19 with TRBJ1-1; perhaps TRBD1 as D (5 bases). V was pared by 7 bases and J by 6 bases, with 15 bases between. The CDR3 totals 13 residues. Looked up from germline, CDR1 is LNHDA and CDR2 is SQIVND (reference sequence). DNA of the CDR3: TGTGCCAGTATCCGCCAGGGATTCGCTGAAGCTTTCTTT. Its translation is CASIRQGFAEAFF.

On this clone: This probably arose from a read error, given a far larger clone one base away. Other DNA sequences within the sample encode an identical CDR3. The chain links TRBV5-4 to TRBJ2-1; D tentatively fits TRBD1 or TRBD2 (5 bases each). The germline V gene has CDR1 SGHNT and CDR2 YYREEE (reference sequence). CDR3 size: 14 residues. CDR3 sequence reads: CASSLDSGTNEQFF. CDR3 coding DNA: TGTGCCAGCAGCTTGGACTCAGGGACCAATGAACAGTTCTTC. Full variable domain (rest looked up from reference TRBV5-4 and TRBJ2-1): ETGVTQSPTHLIKTRGQQVTLRCSSQSGHNTVSWYQQALGQGPQFIFQYYREEENGRGNFPPRFSGLQFPNYSSELNVNALELDDSALYLCASSLDSGTNEQFFGPGTRLTVL.

The rearrangement links TRBV28 to TRBJ1-2, with D perhaps TRBD1 (5 bases). Germline V gives CDR1 MDHEN, CDR2 SYDVKM. V was clipped by 3 bases and J by 7 bases, with 12 bases between them. The CDR3 has 13 amino acids. CDR3 residues: CASSLNQGTGYTF. The CDR3 DNA sequence: TGTGCCAGCAGTTTGAATCAGGGTACTGGCTACACCTTC.

The chain couples TRBV5-4 to TRBJ2-3, with D possibly being TRBD1 or TRBD2 (7 bases each). Trimming cost V 4 bases and J 2 bases, with 14 bases left between them. Per germline, CDR1 SGHNT and CDR2 YYREEE (reference sequence). CDR3 length: 15 residues. CDR3 nucleotide sequence: TGTGCCAGCAGCACGGGGGGACAGCTCACAGATACGCAGTATTTT. Amino acids: CASSTGGQLTDTQYF. Looking up the rest from reference TRBV5-4 and TRBJ2-3 gives the full variable domain: ETGVTQSPTHLIKTRGQQVTLRCSSQSGHNTVSWYQQALGQGPQFIFQYYREEENGRGNFPPRFSGLQFPNYSSELNVNALELDDSALYLCASSTGGQLTDTQYFGPGTRLTVL.

Concerning this clone: This likely traces to a read error, being one base from a far larger clone. This CDR3 is also generated by other DNA sequences in the sample. The V gene is TRBV5-4, the J gene TRBJ2-7, with 8 bases aligning to TRBD1. CDR3 size: 15 residues. After removal of 3 bases from V and 1 base from J, the junction contained 6 bases not matched to a gene. Germline V gives CDR1 SGHNT, CDR2 YYREEE (reference sequence). The CDR3 here is CASSYSTGESYEQYF. In DNA form, the CDR3 reads TGTGCCAGCAGCTATTCGACAGGGGAGTCCTACGAGCAGTACTTC.

In this sample, this clone turned up many times. The sample contains more than one DNA sequence encoding this CDR3. V is TRBV5-4 and J is TRBJ2-5; D unclear. V lost 5 bases to trimming and J lost 0 bases, with 8 bases between them. The CDR3 loop spans 13 amino acids. Germline CDR1 reads SGHNT; CDR2 reads YYREEE (reference sequence). The DNA of the CDR3 is TGTGCCAGCAGAGTCCAATACCAAGAGACCCAGTACTTC. It specifies CASRVQYQETQYF. The complete variable domain, with remaining parts taken from reference TRBV5-4 and TRBJ2-5, reads ETGVTQSPTHLIKTRGQQVTLRCSSQSGHNTVSWYQQALGQGPQFIFQYYREEENGRGNFPPRFSGLQFPNYSSELNVNALELDDSALYLCASRVQYQETQYFGPGTRLLVL.

This clone was picked up a small number of times. With only one base between it and a far larger clone, this is likely a read error. The same CDR3 is also encoded by other DNA sequences in this sample. V usage is TRBV30 and J usage is TRBJ1-5; TRBD1 matches 7 bases. This CDR3 region has 13 residues. From germline, CDR1 is GTSNPN and CDR2 SVGIG (reference sequence). After removal of 5 bases from V and 5 bases from J, the junction contained 6 bases not matched to a gene. For the CDR3, the DNA is TGTGCCTGGCCCACAGGGGCCGATCAGCCCCAGCATTTT. It yields the protein CAWPTGADQPQHF.

This chain joins TRBV4-3 and TRBJ2-5; 10 positions match TRBD2. From germline, CDR1 is LGHNA and CDR2 YSLEER. V trimming: 0 bases; J trimming: 4 bases; junction bases outside the gene matches: 8. CDR3 length: 17 amino acids. The CDR3: CASSQDLGLAGVETQYF. The CDR3 bases are TGCGCCAGCAGCCAAGATCTTGGTCTAGCGGGAGTAGAGACCCAGTACTTC.

This chain uses TRBV7-3 with TRBJ2-1; the D gene is possibly TRBD2 (5 bases). Trimming took off 4 bases at V and 5 bases at J, with 18 bases between the two ends. This CDR3 contains 16 residues. Per germline, CDR1 SGHTA and CDR2 FQGTGA. CDR3 DNA sequence: TGTGCCAGCAGCTGGAGGTTAGCGCCCCCGGACAATGAGCAGTTCTTC. It specifies CASSWRLAPPDNEQFF.

About this clone: The likely explanation is a read error, given a far larger clone one base away. The chain joins TRBV5-4 to TRBJ1-2; D is uncertain. Trimming left V 3 bases short and J 2 bases short, with 8 bases between. Germline CDR1 SGHNT, CDR2 YYREEE (reference sequence). This CDR3 is 13 amino acids long. As DNA, the CDR3 is TGTGCCAGCAGCTGGTACGGAAACTATGGCTACACCTTC. This encodes CASSWYGNYGYTF.

Worth noting for this clone: A single base is all that separates this from a far larger clone, so a read error is likely. The chain has TRBV4-3 and TRBJ2-5; TRBD2 might be the D (5 bases). The CDR3 is 15 amino acids. CDR1 and CDR2 from the germline V gene are LGHNA and YSLEER. The V and J ends lost 0 bases and 8 bases respectively, with 16 bases between them. CDR3 sequence (DNA): TGCGCCAGCAGCCAAGATACGGGGAAGGGAGATACCCAGTACTTC. It translates to CASSQDTGKGDTQYF.

The chain has TRBV15 and TRBJ2-1; D is ambiguous. With 0 bases removed from V and 6 bases from J, the gap between germline ends came to 6 bases. The CDR3 covers 13 residues. The germline gives CDR1 LNHNV, CDR2 YYDKDF (reference sequence). The CDR3 loop is CATSRDPVNEQFF. CDR3 in DNA: TGTGCCACCAGCAGAGATCCCGTCAATGAGCAGTTCTTC.

A note on this clone: A far larger clone differs by one base, so this is likely a read error. The sample contains more than one DNA sequence encoding this CDR3. The rearrangement uses TRBV5-6 and TRBJ1-5; D may be TRBD1 (5 bases). V gave up 0 bases and J gave up 7 bases, with 17 bases separating them. The germline gives CDR1 SGHDT, CDR2 YYEEEE. The CDR3 runs 16 residues. The CDR3 spells CASSLDGGSINQPQHF. As DNA, the CDR3 is TGTGCCAGCAGCTTGGATGGGGGATCGATCAACCAGCCCCAGCATTTT.

Notes on this clone: A read error likely explains this, since a far larger clone differs by one base. This specimen includes other DNA sequences encoding the same CDR3. Written as DNA, the CDR3 is TGTGCTAGCAGTTTTCGAGGGGTTATCAATCAGCCCCAGCATTTT. The encoded protein is CASSFRGVINQPQHF. The chain has TRBV28 and TRBJ1-5; tentative D call: TRBD1 (5 bases). Germline lookup yields CDR1 MDHEN and CDR2 SYDVKM. The CDR3 is 15 amino acids.

The chain uses TRBV28 and TRBJ2-1; 13 bases map to TRBD2. There are 18 residues in the CDR3. Losses at the gene ends were 4 bases for V and 5 bases for J; bases not matched to a gene: 11. Germline V gene data show CDR1 as MDHEN and CDR2 as SYDVKM. CDR3 loop: CASSSGLAGALFHNEQFF. The CDR3 DNA sequence: TGTGCCAGCAGTTCCGGACTAGCGGGAGCCTTGTTCCACAATGAGCAGTTCTTC.

This clone occurred a few times. This chain links TRBV5-1 with TRBJ1-2; D is ambiguous. The CDR3 has 15 amino acids. V dropped 0 bases and J dropped 0 bases, with 9 bases sitting between them. Looked up from germline, CDR1 is SGHRS and CDR2 is YFSETQ. The CDR3 region is CASSLDSSSNYGYTF. DNA of the CDR3: TGCGCCAGCAGCTTGGACAGCTCGTCTAACTATGGCTACACCTTC. Full variable domain (remainder filled in from reference TRBV5-1 and TRBJ1-2): KAGVTQTPRYLIKTRGQQVTLSCSPISGHRSVSWYQQTPGQGLQFLFEYFSETQRNKGNFPGRFSGRQFSNSRSEMNVSTLELGDSALYLCASSLDSSSNYGYTFGSGTRLTVV.

As to this clone: Only one base separates this from a far larger clonotype, so it likely reflects a read error. The same CDR3 is also encoded by other DNA sequences in this sample. The chain couples TRBV11-1 to TRBJ2-5; D is ambiguous. The CDR3 is 14 amino acids. Germline V gene data show CDR1 as SGHAT and CDR2 as FQDESV (reference sequence). The DNA of the CDR3 is TGCGCCAGCAGCTTTTCCGGCGGCCAAGAGACCCAGTACTTC. Translated: CASSFSGGQETQYF.

The chain couples TRBV7-2 to TRBJ2-7; TRBD2 is a possible D gene (6 bases). This CDR3 spans 13 amino acids. Germline CDR1 and CDR2: SGHTA and FQGNSA. Trimming stripped 0 bases from V and 3 bases from J, with 6 bases between. CDR3 nucleotides: TGTGCCAGCAGCTTAGCGCGGGACTACGAGCAGTACTTC. Amino acids: CASSLARDYEQYF.

J is TRBJ2-3 and V is TRBV4-1; D gene unclear. Germline V lookup: CDR1 MGHRA, CDR2 YSYEKL. The V gene lost 1 base and the J gene lost 5 bases, with 13 bases spanning the gap. This CDR3 is built from 15 residues. CDR3 protein: CASSQVLASEDTQYF. CDR3 sequence (DNA): TGCGCCAGCAGCCAAGTTTTAGCATCCGAAGATACGCAGTATTTT.

The rearrangement uses TRBV29-1 and TRBJ2-2, with TRBD1 matching 7 bases. J was trimmed by 4 bases and V by 4 bases; bases with no gene match: 3. Germline V gene data show CDR1 as SQVTM and CDR2 as ANQGSEA. CDR3 length: 13 amino acids. CDR3 nucleotide sequence: TGCAGCGTTGCCCGACAGGGCACCGGGGAGCTGTTTTTT. Its protein product is CSVARQGTGELFF.